The 12 T cell receptor beta chains given below trace back to one sample, sequenced in a study of T cells in Graves' hyperthyroidism and ophthalmopathy. Template material for amplifying TCR beta CDR3 regions consisted of RNA transcripts. The HTBI primer set drove a first-round RT-PCR of the TCR CDR3. MiXCR, applied by TCRdb to the multiplex PCR reads, yields one record per CDR3 protein. The table lists about 480,000 distinct CDR3 sequences, about an eighth of them singletons, with 15% to 20% in the top ten. Sequencing was performed on blood. The receptors come from a woman under 30 with Graves' hyperthyroidism.

This clonotype occurred a few times. This chain uses TRBV20-1 with TRBJ1-2, with 8 bases identical to TRBD1. Germline V gene data show CDR1 as DFQATT and CDR2 as SNEGSKA (reference sequence). CDR3 length equals 13 residues. With V trimmed by 5 bases and J by 7 bases, 9 bases remained unmatched. The CDR3 bases are TGCAGTGCTCCTGAAACAGGGGGGGGTGGCTACACCTTC. It translates to CSAPETGGGGYTF.

This clonotype was observed at least ten times. The chain combines TRBV6-1 with TRBJ2-5; 7 bases fit TRBD2. CDR1 and CDR2 (germline): MNHNS, SASEGT. The trim removed 5 bases at V and 3 bases at J, leaving 3 bases unmatched. The CDR3 has 13 residues. The CDR3 nucleotides are TGTGCCAGCAGTATGCGGGGGAAAGAGACCCAGTACTTC. The encoded protein is CASSMRGKETQYF.

This clonotype was seen at least ten times. J is TRBJ2-7 and V is TRBV7-9; TRBD1 agrees at 8 bases. CDR1 and CDR2 from the germline V gene are SEHNR and FQNEAQ (reference sequence). The J segment lost 2 bases and the V segment lost 1 base, leaving 10 bases of the junction unmatched. The CDR3 covers 17 residues. The CDR3: CASSLDGRDRITYEQYF. In DNA, the CDR3 is TGTGCCAGCAGCTTAGACGGTAGGGACAGGATCACCTACGAGCAGTACTTC. The entire variable domain, with the rest obtained from reference TRBV7-9 and TRBJ2-7, is as follows: DTGVSQNPRHKITKRGQNVTFRCDPISEHNRLYWYRQTLGQGPEFLTYFQNEAQLEKSRLLSDRFSAERPKGSFSTLEIQRTEQGDSAMYLCASSLDGRDRITYEQYFGPGTRLTVT.

This clonotype was observed a handful of times. One base away lies a much larger clone, so this may be a sequencing read error. The genes are TRBV7-2 and TRBJ2-1, with D perhaps TRBD1 or TRBD2 (6 bases each). Germline V CDR1 and CDR2: SGHTA, FQGNSA. The CDR3 has 15 residues. The ends were cut back, 5 bases at V and 8 bases at J, with 19 bases in the middle. The CDR3 nucleotides read TGTGCCAGCAGCCCCGTCGGAGGGACACGAGATGAGCAGTTCTTC. Protein product: CASSPVGGTRDEQFF. Together with reference TRBV7-2 and TRBJ2-1, the CDR3 gives the full variable domain: GAGVSQSPSNKVTEKGKDVELRCDPISGHTALYWYRQSLGQGLEFLIYFQGNSAPDKSGLPSDRFSAERTGGSVSTLTIQRTQQEDSAVYLCASSPVGGTRDEQFFGPGTRLTVL.

This chain uses TRBV9 with TRBJ2-1, with 7 bases matching TRBD2. The germline gives CDR1 SGDLS, CDR2 YYNGEE. The V gene end was trimmed by 5 bases and the J gene end by 7 bases; junction bases not matched to a gene: 9. This CDR3 is 14 amino acids long. CDR3 in amino acids: CASSIGTIVNEQFF. The CDR3 nucleotides are TGTGCCAGCAGTATCGGGACTATTGTAAATGAGCAGTTCTTC.

This clonotype was counted many times. The chain combines TRBV12-3 or TRBV12-4 with TRBJ2-3, with a tentative D call TRBD1 (6 bases). V lost 4 bases and J 0 bases, leaving 14 bases between the germline ends. The CDR3 is 16 residues long. The CDR3 region is CASSSGTRGSTDTQYF. The DNA for the CDR3 is TGTGCCAGCAGTTCCGGTACTAGGGGGAGCACAGATACGCAGTATTTT.

This clonotype was counted between two and nine times. The CDR3 DNA sequence: TGTGCCAGCAGCTCTGGACTAGCGGGGAAGGCCGGGGAGCTGTTTTTT. Translation: CASSSGLAGKAGELFF. V usage is TRBV7-3 and J usage is TRBJ2-2; 12 bases are shared with TRBD2. The germline V gene has CDR1 SGHTA and CDR2 FQGTGA. CDR3 length: 16 residues. Trimming at V came to 4 bases and at J to 6 bases, leaving 6 bases not matched to a gene.

This clonotype was seen at least ten times. The chain joins TRBV15 to TRBJ1-1; weak D call: TRBD1 (5 bases). The V end was cut by 0 bases, the J end by 5 bases, with 7 bases between. CDR3 length equals 13 residues. The V gene's germline CDR1 is LNHNV and CDR2 YYDKDF (reference sequence). This CDR3 reads CATSRERGTEAFF. The CDR3 DNA reads as TGTGCCACCAGCAGAGAGAGGGGAACTGAAGCTTTCTTT.

The chain couples TRBV7-9 to TRBJ2-4, with unresolved D. V was clipped by 2 bases and J by 3 bases, with 5 bases between them. This CDR3 is built from 13 residues. Germline CDR1 reads SEHNR; CDR2 reads FQNEAQ (reference sequence). The DNA of the CDR3 is TGTGCCAGCAGCTTAAACGACAAAAACATTCAGTACTTC. Protein: CASSLNDKNIQYF.

In the case of this clonotype: Relative to the germline gene, one junction end is altered; a read error may explain this. V is TRBV11-2 and J is TRBJ1-2; D is unresolved. CDR1 is SGHAT, CDR2 FQNNGV, per germline. This CDR3 comprises 11 residues. CDR3 nucleotide sequence: TGTGCCAGCAGCACCAAGAGGTCCCACAACTTC. Its protein is CASSTKRSHNF.

This clonotype occurred many times. The chain employs TRBV3-1 and TRBJ2-3; 7 positions agree with TRBD1. The V segment lost 0 bases and the J segment 6 bases; nucleotides outside the gene matches: 12. The germline CDR1 and CDR2 sequences are LGHDT and YNNKEL (reference sequence). This CDR3 spans 17 amino acids. The chain's CDR3 is CASSQDSGTALGDTQYF. DNA of the CDR3: TGTGCCAGCAGCCAAGACTCGGGGACAGCCCTCGGGGATACGCAGTATTTT.

The rearrangement uses TRBV4-1 and TRBJ1-1; 10 bases match TRBD1. Germline loops: CDR1 MGHRA, CDR2 YSYEKL. This CDR3 has 14 amino acids. The junction had 3 bases not matched to a gene; V was cut back by 1 base and J by 7 bases. This CDR3 reads CASSQGDRGHEAFF. For the CDR3, the DNA is TGCGCCAGCAGCCAAGGGGACAGGGGACATGAAGCTTTCTTT.